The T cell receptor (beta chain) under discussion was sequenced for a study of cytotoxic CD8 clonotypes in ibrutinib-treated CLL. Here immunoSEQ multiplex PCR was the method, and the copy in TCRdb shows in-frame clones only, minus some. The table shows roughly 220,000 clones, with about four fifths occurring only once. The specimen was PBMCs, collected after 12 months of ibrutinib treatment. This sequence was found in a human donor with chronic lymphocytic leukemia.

CDR3 protein: CASSPGTGTFF. CDR3 sequence (DNA): TGTGCCAGCAGCCCAGGGACAGGAACCTTTTTT. The chain carries TRBV7-8 and TRBJ1-4; 8 bases fit TRBD1. CDR3 length: 11 amino acids. With V trimmed by 5 bases and J by 17 bases, 7 bases remained unmatched. Per the germline V gene, CDR1 is SGHVS and CDR2 is FQNEAQ.